This passage covers 20 T cell receptor beta chains from one sample sequenced in a study of T cell responses to AZD1222 COVID-19 vaccine. Profiled with immunoSEQ multiplex PCR; TCRdb holds only in-frame clones, not every one. The sample gives more than 120,000 clones, around 90% of which show up once; roughly 1.7% is in the top ten. The starting material was peripheral blood, obtained 28 days after the second AZD1222 dose. Receptors were obtained from an adult who received the AZD1222 COVID-19 vaccine.

V usage is TRBV24-1 and J usage is TRBJ1-3, with a possible D match to TRBD1 (5 bases). Looked up from germline, CDR1 is KGHDR and CDR2 is SFDVKD. The CDR3 runs 13 residues. V shed 3 bases and J shed 4 bases, with 6 bases lying between them. CDR3 protein: CATSDGAGNTIYF. The CDR3 region has the DNA TGTGCCACCAGTGATGGGGCGGGAAACACCATATATTTT.

This clone was observed a handful of times. The gene calls are TRBV7-9 and TRBJ1-5, with D unresolved. V lost 2 bases and J lost 13, with 15 bases in between. Germline loops: CDR1 SEHNR, CDR2 FQNEAQ (reference sequence). The CDR3 is made up of 13 amino acids. The CDR3 DNA reads TGTGCCAGCAGCTTAAGTGAGTCCCTGACGCAGCATTTT. This encodes CASSLSESLTQHF.

The V call is TRBV7-9, the J call TRBJ1-1; D gene ambiguous. This CDR3 comprises 14 residues. The ends were cut back, 3 bases at V and 0 bases at J, with 8 bases in the middle. Germline lookup yields CDR1 SEHNR and CDR2 FQNEAQ (reference sequence). The chain's CDR3 is CASSFYELNTEAFF. DNA for the CDR3: TGTGCCAGCAGCTTTTACGAGCTGAACACTGAAGCTTTCTTT.

The chain recombines TRBV23-1 with TRBJ2-1; 12 bases agree with TRBD2. TRBV23-1 is designated an ORF whose function remains uncertain. J was trimmed by 14 bases and V by 3 bases; bases with no gene match: 8. The CDR3 is 14 residues long. Here the CDR3 reads CASSQSGLAGKEFF. The CDR3 nucleotides are TGCGCCAGCAGTCAGTCGGGACTAGCGGGCAAGGAGTTCTTC.

The rearrangement joins TRBV2 to TRBJ1-1; 7 bases are shared with TRBD1. After removal of 3 bases from V and 11 bases from J, the junction contained 9 bases not matched to a gene. This CDR3 has 13 residues. The V gene's germline CDR1 is SNHLY and CDR2 FYNNEI. The CDR3 sequence: CASSDGRDRDAFF. For the CDR3, the DNA is TGTGCCAGCAGTGACGGGAGGGACAGAGACGCTTTCTTT.

The chain joins TRBV24-1 to TRBJ1-3; 8 bases are a match to TRBD1. Germline CDR1 KGHDR, CDR2 SFDVKD. This CDR3 comprises 16 residues. V gave up 4 bases and J gave up 4 bases; unmatched junction bases: 8. The CDR3 DNA reads TGTGCCACCAGTGACTCAGGACAGGGACTGGGAAACACCATATATTTT. Translated: CATSDSGQGLGNTIYF.

The V and J genes are TRBV6-5 and TRBJ1-3; D ambiguous. Germline loops: CDR1 MNHEY, CDR2 SVGAGI. The CDR3 extends over 15 amino acids. The germline V and J ends were trimmed by 6 bases and 0 bases, with 12 bases remaining between them. The CDR3 loop reads CASSPPGNSGNTIYF. DNA of the CDR3: TGTGCCAGCAGCCCGCCCGGGAACTCTGGAAACACCATATATTTT.

The table lists this clone with a few counts. The rearrangement links TRBV18 to TRBJ2-7; D gene ambiguous. CDR3 length equals 13 residues. V lost 5 bases to trimming and J lost 5 bases, with 13 bases between them. Germline values: CDR1 KGHSH, CDR2 LQKENI. The CDR3 sequence is CASSDSSYDEQYF. CDR3 nucleotide sequence: TGTGCCAGCTCAGACTCGTCGTACGACGAGCAGTACTTC.

This rearrangement joins TRBV5-1 to TRBJ1-1; D gene unclear. CDR3 length: 16 residues. V was shortened by 2 bases and J by 2 bases, with 16 bases between the two germline ends. Germline lookup yields CDR1 SGHRS and CDR2 YFSETQ. The CDR3 DNA follows: TGCGCCAGCAGCTTATCAGCTCTAAAACTTAACACTGAAGCTTTCTTT. Translating gives CASSLSALKLNTEAFF.

This chain links TRBV28 with TRBJ1-1, with D unresolved. Germline V gene sequence: CDR1 MDHEN, CDR2 SYDVKM. V lost 7 bases to trimming and J lost 1 base, with 22 bases between them. This CDR3 spans 17 amino acids. CDR3 residues: CASIPLLRRATNTEAFF. DNA for the CDR3: TGTGCCAGCATCCCTTTATTACGTAGGGCCACGAACACTGAAGCTTTCTTT.

This chain links TRBV4-1 with TRBJ2-1; 15 bases align to TRBD2. V gave up 2 bases and J gave up 8 bases; unmatched junction bases: 13. Per the germline V gene, CDR1 is MGHRA and CDR2 is YSYEKL. CDR3 length equals 19 residues. CDR3 nucleotides: TGCGCCAGCAGCCAACTTCGGACTAGCGGGAGGGCTACCCCTCATGAGCAGTTCTTC. Protein sequence: CASSQLRTSGRATPHEQFF.

The rearrangement links TRBV18 to TRBJ2-1; D call uncertain. Trimming took 5 bases from V and 4 from J, leaving 9 bases between them. This CDR3 is built from 13 residues. Germline V gene lookup returns CDR1 KGHSH and CDR2 LQKENI. The CDR3 loop is CASSGQLYNEQFF. The CDR3 bases are TGTGCCAGCTCAGGGCAACTTTACAATGAGCAGTTCTTC.

The genes are TRBV5-1 and TRBJ2-1; 10 nucleotides agree with TRBD2. CDR3 length: 18 amino acids. The germline V gene encodes CDR1 SGHRS and CDR2 YFSETQ. J lost 1 base, V lost 2 bases, and 9 bases had no gene match. The CDR3 loop is CASSFSDTSGKSYNEQFF. The CDR3 bases are TGCGCCAGCAGCTTTTCGGATACTAGCGGGAAATCCTACAATGAGCAGTTCTTC.

V usage is TRBV2 and J usage is TRBJ2-5; a weak D match, TRBD2 (6 bases). Germline V CDR1 and CDR2: SNHLY, FYNNEI. The CDR3 sequence is 13 residues long. V was clipped by 7 bases and J by 3 bases, with 12 bases between them. The chain's CDR3 is CASMALAEETQYF. CDR3 bases: TGTGCCAGCATGGCGTTAGCGGAAGAGACCCAGTACTTC.

V usage is TRBV19 and J usage is TRBJ1-1, with 9 positions matching TRBD1. CDR1 and CDR2 (germline): LNHDA, SQIVND (reference sequence). V was clipped by 0 bases and J by 1 base; unmatched bases: 6. The length of the CDR3 is 17 residues. The CDR3 DNA sequence: TGTGCCAGTAGTATAGATGGGACAGGGACCCAGAACACTGAAGCTTTCTTT. Translation: CASSIDGTGTQNTEAFF.

The chain combines TRBV7-8 with TRBJ2-7, with a tentative D call TRBD1 (6 bases). V dropped 5 bases and J dropped 2 bases, with 19 bases sitting between them. This CDR3 comprises 16 residues. Germline values: CDR1 SGHVS, CDR2 FQNEAQ. CDR3 loop: CASSILDRQAPYEQYF. DNA for the CDR3: TGTGCCAGCAGCATACTTGACAGGCAAGCACCCTACGAGCAGTACTTC.

This clone was counted only a few times. The chain has TRBV7-2 and TRBJ2-1; maybe TRBD1 (6 bases). Germline-derived CDR1 and CDR2 are SGHTA and FQGNSA. The length of the CDR3 is 16 residues. V lost 5 bases, J lost 0 bases, and 14 bases lay in between. The CDR3, as DNA: TGTGCCAGCAGCGGACAGACAGTTAGCTCCTACAATGAGCAGTTCTTC. Its translation is CASSGQTVSSYNEQFF.

V and J are TRBV19 and TRBJ2-2; 13 bases line up with TRBD2. The V segment lost 6 bases and the J segment 5 bases; nucleotides outside the gene matches: 9. Germline V gives CDR1 LNHDA, CDR2 SQIVND (reference sequence). The CDR3 runs 17 residues. CDR3 DNA sequence: TGTGCCAGTAGAAAGGGACTAGCGGGACTCGGGACCGGGGAGCTGTTTTTT. Translated: CASRKGLAGLGTGELFF.

The rearrangement joins TRBV7-3 to TRBJ1-1; D unresolved. Germline assignment: CDR1 SGHTA and CDR2 FQGTGA. This CDR3 has 15 residues. V dropped 5 bases and J dropped 6 bases, with 19 bases sitting between them. The CDR3 reads CASSPSSDRGSEAFF. The CDR3 DNA reads as TGTGCCAGCAGCCCCTCTTCGGACCGGGGATCTGAAGCTTTCTTT.

The V and J genes are TRBV27 and TRBJ1-2; D remains unclear. The V end was cut by 3 bases, the J end by 4 bases, with 9 bases between. Looked up from germline, CDR1 is MNHEY and CDR2 is SMNVEV (reference sequence). This CDR3 contains 13 residues. In DNA form, the CDR3 reads TGTGCCAGCAGTTTTGGTCCCCGCTATGGCTACACCTTC. It yields the protein CASSFGPRYGYTF.